This entry is about one T cell receptor beta chain. These data belong to a study of CD8 T cells in Susac syndrome. V was clipped by 6 bases and J by 5 bases; unmatched bases: 10. The CDR3 has 15 residues. Germline V gene lookup returns CDR1 MNHEY and CDR2 SVGAGI. Random-hexamer reverse transcription was applied to about 0.5 to 1 ug RNA. TCRdb redid the calling of the immunoSEQ multiplex PCR reads with MiXCR, one entry per CDR3 protein. The sample holds approximately 300,000 distinct CDR3 sequences, almost 85% seen once. The chain combines TRBV6-5 with TRBJ1-1; 9 positions match TRBD1. The TCR originated in a human donor with multiple sclerosis. The material sequenced was CD8+ T cells from PBMCs. The CDR3 DNA follows: TGTGCCAGCAGCCGGGGACAGGGTGGATGGACTGAAGCTTTCTTT. Translation gives CASSRGQGGWTEAFF.